The 27 T cell receptor beta chains below all came from one sample that was sequenced in a study. TCRdb reanalysed the 5' RACE reads using MiXCR and keeps one entry per CDR3 protein. The profile shows about 54,000 distinct CDR3 sequences, more than 15% of them singletons. Sample: naive CD4+ T cells sorted from blood. Sample subset: naive CD4+ T cells, CD4+CD45RA+CD25-. These receptors all stem from a female donor with breast cancer.

V gene TRBV5-1 combines with J gene TRBJ1-1; unclear D gene. CDR1 and CDR2 (germline): SGHRS, YFSETQ. Between the trimmed V and J ends, which lost 4 bases and 0 bases, there was a span of 7 bases. This CDR3 has 13 residues. CDR3 in amino acids: CASSTNLNTEAFF. The CDR3 nucleotides are TGCGCCAGCAGCACCAACTTGAACACTGAAGCTTTCTTT.

This clonotype was detected ten times or more. CDR3 DNA: TGCGCCAGCAGCTTGATTCCCCAAGAGACCCAGTACTTC. Residues: CASSLIPQETQYF. The chain combines TRBV5-1 with TRBJ2-5, with D unclear. The CDR3 runs to 13 residues. Per the germline V gene, CDR1 is SGHRS and CDR2 is YFSETQ. Trimming took 1 base from V and 1 from J, leaving 5 bases between them.

On this clonotype itself: Its ends do not fully match the called genes, so a read error is possible. This sequence joins TRBV6-5 and TRBJ2-1; 7 nucleotides agree with TRBD2. The CDR3 runs to 14 residues. CDR1 and CDR2 (germline): MNHEY, SVGAGI. Written as DNA, the CDR3 is TGTGCCAGCAGTGAGGGACTAAAGTACAATAAGCAGTGCTTC. This gives the protein CASSEGLKYNKQCF.

This clonotype was seen a few times. The chain joins TRBV11-2 to TRBJ2-3; no clear D gene. This CDR3 is built from 13 residues. Per the germline V gene, CDR1 is SGHAT and CDR2 is FQNNGV. V dropped 2 bases and J dropped 1 base, with 4 bases sitting between them. CDR3 sequence reads: CASSLLGTDTQYF. In DNA form, the CDR3 reads TGTGCCAGCAGCTTACTGGGCACAGATACGCAGTATTTT.

Note on this clonotype: A much bigger clone sits one base away, suggesting this may be a read error. Because the CDR3 is missing its conserved closing phenylalanine or tryptophan, this is likely a read error. This sequence joins TRBV20-1 and TRBJ1-1; D possibly corresponds to TRBD1 (5 bases). The CDR3 totals 11 residues. The germline gives CDR1 DFQATT, CDR2 SNEGSKA (reference sequence). CDR3 bases: TGCAGATGCGGGGGAGGGACTGAAGCTTTCATT. Protein sequence: CRCGGGTEAFI.

This clonotype was seen many times. The J gene is TRBJ1-1, the V gene TRBV5-1; D possibly corresponds to TRBD1 (5 bases). Trimming shortened V by 7 bases and J by 4 bases, and 20 bases separated the two germline ends. In germline, CDR1 is SGHRS, CDR2 YFSETQ. This CDR3 spans 15 amino acids. This CDR3 is CASAIGGMASTEAFF. Written as DNA, the CDR3 is TGCGCCAGCGCGATTGGGGGAATGGCAAGCACTGAAGCTTTCTTT.

This clonotype was detected ten times or more. The chain recombines TRBV20-1 with TRBJ2-1; D gene unclear. The V gene's germline CDR1 is DFQATT and CDR2 SNEGSKA (reference sequence). The CDR3 contains 13 residues. V lost 2 bases, J lost 4 bases, and 9 bases lay in between. The CDR3: CSARSDKYNEQFF. The CDR3 DNA is TGCAGTGCTAGAAGTGACAAATACAATGAGCAGTTCTTC.

The table lists this clonotype with many counts. This chain connects TRBV29-1 to TRBJ2-5; TRBD1 matches 10 bases. Germline V gene lookup returns CDR1 SQVTM and CDR2 ANQGSEA. The CDR3 is 12 residues long. V gave up 8 bases and J gave up 6 bases; unmatched junction bases: 6. This CDR3 is CSFGTGDKTQYF. The CDR3 region has the DNA TGCAGCTTTGGGACAGGGGACAAGACCCAGTACTTC.

The rearrangement uses TRBV11-2 and TRBJ2-3; D is uncertain. Germline CDR1 and CDR2: SGHAT and FQNNGV. Between the trimmed V and J ends, which lost 1 base and 5 bases, there was a span of 4 bases. The length of the CDR3 is 12 residues. CDR3 nucleotides: TGTGCCAGCAGCTTAGGGGGAGATACGCAGTATTTT. Protein sequence: CASSLGGDTQYF.

Turning to this clonotype: Possible read error: a much larger clone is one base away. V is TRBV7-9 and J is TRBJ2-3; D tentatively fits TRBD1 or TRBD2 (6 bases each). The germline V gene has CDR1 SEHNR and CDR2 FQNEAQ (reference sequence). The CDR3 extends over 15 amino acids. CDR3 DNA sequence: TGTGCCAGCGGCTTTGGCGGGACAAGCACAGATACGCAGTATTTT. It encodes CASGFGGTSTDTQYF. The full variable domain, completed using reference TRBV7-9 and TRBJ2-3, is DTGVSQNPRHKITKRGQNVTFRCDPISEHNRLYWYRQTLGQGPEFLTYFQNEAQLEKSRLLSDRFSAERPKGSFSTLEIQRTEQGDSAMYLCASGFGGTSTDTQYFGPGTRLTVL.

Ten or more counts support this clonotype. The chain uses TRBV4-2 and TRBJ2-3, with unresolved D. The CDR3 length is 13 residues. The ends were cut back, 5 bases at V and 1 base at J, with 7 bases in the middle. Germline V gene lookup returns CDR1 LGHNA and CDR2 YNFKEQ. CDR3 protein: CASSDAGTDTQYF. CDR3 in DNA: TGTGCCAGCAGCGACGCCGGCACAGATACGCAGTATTTT.

As for this clonotype: A read error may explain this, as a much larger clone is one base away. This CDR3 is missing its conserved last phenylalanine or tryptophan, likely due to a read error. The rearrangement links TRBV20-1 to TRBJ2-5; 8 bases fit TRBD1. Germline V CDR1 and CDR2: DFQATT, SNEGSKA (reference sequence). After removal of 5 bases from V and 4 bases from J, the junction contained 3 bases not matched to a gene. This CDR3 spans 12 amino acids. The CDR3 nucleotides are TGCAGTGCTTCGACAGGGGTAGAGACCCAGTACGTC. Its translation is CSASTGVETQYV.

This clonotype was counted many times. This chain links TRBV7-9 with TRBJ2-3; a weak D match, TRBD2 (5 bases). The CDR3 covers 16 residues. Germline V CDR1 and CDR2: SEHNR, FQNEAQ (reference sequence). The germline V and J ends were trimmed by 5 bases and 2 bases, with 17 bases remaining between them. The CDR3 region has the DNA TGTGCCAGCAGCCCCGGAGGATTAGGGAACACAGATACGCAGTATTTT. Protein product: CASSPGGLGNTDTQYF.

The chain joins TRBV20-1 to TRBJ2-2, with 12 positions matching TRBD2. CDR3 length: 17 residues. Germline trimming cut 0 bases from V and 3 bases from J; bases unmatched to any gene: 5. CDR1 and CDR2 from the germline V gene are DFQATT and SNEGSKA (reference sequence). CDR3 nucleotide sequence: TGCAGTGCTAGAGACCCCGGACTAGCGGGACACACCGGGGAGCTGTTTTTT. It is translated as CSARDPGLAGHTGELFF.

The chain employs TRBV5-1 and TRBJ1-1; D is undetermined. Germline CDR1 is SGHRS and CDR2 is YFSETQ. This CDR3 is built from 15 residues. V gave up 3 bases and J gave up 0 bases, with 12 bases separating them. CDR3 nucleotide sequence: TGCGCCAGCAGCTCGAGGGCGTTCGTGAACACTGAAGCTTTCTTT. Translated, it gives CASSSRAFVNTEAFF.

The chain joins TRBV9 to TRBJ2-5; D perhaps matches TRBD1 (5 bases). Trimming pared 4 bases from V and 9 bases from J, leaving 19 bases between. CDR1 and CDR2 (germline): SGDLS, YYNGEE. This CDR3 has 14 residues. The CDR3 nucleotides are TGTGCCAGCAGCCCCTGGGGCGAAACGATGTCCCAGTACTTC. Translation: CASSPWGETMSQYF.

This sequence joins TRBV28 and TRBJ1-5; the D is unclear. From germline, CDR1 is MDHEN and CDR2 SYDVKM. This CDR3 region has 15 residues. Deletions cut 1 base from V and 2 bases from J, with 9 bases between. The CDR3 sequence: CASSLSHGGNQPQHF. In DNA form, the CDR3 reads TGTGCCAGCAGTTTATCACACGGCGGCAATCAGCCCCAGCATTTT.

The chain recombines TRBV28 with TRBJ1-5; D is undetermined. Germline loops: CDR1 MDHEN, CDR2 SYDVKM. The CDR3 has 14 amino acids. With 3 bases removed from V and 2 bases from J, the gap between germline ends came to 8 bases. The CDR3 DNA sequence: TGTGCCAGCAGTTTTTCCGAGGGCAATCAGCCCCAGCATTTT. Translated: CASSFSEGNQPQHF. Full variable domain (rest looked up from reference TRBV28 and TRBJ1-5): DVKVTQSSRYLVKRTGEKVFLECVQDMDHENMFWYRQDPGLGLRLIYFSYDVKMKEKGDIPEGYSVSREKKERFSLILESASTNQTSMYLCASSFSEGNQPQHFGDGTRLSIL.

This clonotype has a handful of counts. CDR3 nucleotides: TGTGCCATCAGTGAGTCGAGGGCGGAAACAGGGAGAGGGACTGAAGCTTTCTTT. As protein: CAISESRAETGRGTEAFF. The chain has TRBV10-3 and TRBJ1-1, with a tentative D call TRBD1 (6 bases). CDR1 is ENHRY, CDR2 SYGVKD, per germline. The CDR3 totals 18 residues. V was trimmed by 0 bases and J by 5 bases, leaving 22 bases between them.

This clonotype was seen more than once but under ten times. The chain couples TRBV5-1 to TRBJ2-1, with D perhaps TRBD1 (5 bases). Trimming removed 0 bases at V and 4 bases at J, with 17 bases between. The CDR3 loop spans 17 amino acids. Germline lookup yields CDR1 SGHRS and CDR2 YFSETQ. The CDR3 nucleotides read TGCGCCAGCAGCTTGGCCGGGTTTAGTAGGGGATACAATGAGCAGTTCTTC. Protein sequence: CASSLAGFSRGYNEQFF.

This clonotype was seen at least ten times. The rearrangement links TRBV20-1 to TRBJ2-5, with a tentative D call TRBD1 (7 bases). The V end was cut by 1 base, the J end by 2 bases, with 17 bases between. CDR3 size: 16 residues. Germline loops: CDR1 DFQATT, CDR2 SNEGSKA (reference sequence). In nucleotides, the CDR3 is TGCAGTGCTAGAGCTAGGGGGCAGGGGAGGCAAGAGACCCAGTACTTC. Its protein product is CSARARGQGRQETQYF.

The rearrangement uses TRBV7-2 and TRBJ1-1, with D maybe TRBD1 (6 bases). Trimming cost V 6 bases and J 3 bases, with 14 bases left between them. Per the germline V gene, CDR1 is SGHTA and CDR2 is FQGNSA. This CDR3 is built from 14 residues. CDR3: CASRQGWEDTEAFF. CDR3 nucleotide sequence: TGTGCCAGCAGACAGGGATGGGAGGACACTGAAGCTTTCTTT.

This clonotype has just a few counts. This chain connects TRBV24-1 to TRBJ2-1; the match to TRBD2 covers 11 bases. J gave up 4 bases and V 4 bases, and 5 bases lay outside the gene matches. Per the germline V gene, CDR1 is KGHDR and CDR2 is SFDVKD. The CDR3 sequence is 16 residues long. For the CDR3, the DNA is TGTGCCACCAGTGACCCTAGCGGGAGGTCGTACAATGAGCAGTTCTTC. Amino acid sequence: CATSDPSGRSYNEQFF.

In this sample, this clonotype turned up a few times. The rearrangement links TRBV4-3 to TRBJ2-3; TRBD1 matches at 7 bases. The length of the CDR3 is 16 residues. CDR1 LGHNA and CDR2 YSLEER come from the germline V gene. The V and J ends lost 0 bases and 3 bases, in that order; junction bases with no gene match: 6. This chain's CDR3 is CASSQDYYRGTDTQYF. The CDR3 DNA follows: TGCGCCAGCAGCCAAGATTATTACAGGGGAACAGATACGCAGTATTTT.

This clonotype was seen ten or more times. The chain is built from TRBV6-2 or TRBV6-3 and TRBJ1-5; the match to TRBD1 covers 12 bases. This CDR3 contains 15 residues. V dropped 1 base and J dropped 6; count of bases not matched to a gene: 1. Germline loops: CDR1 MNHEY, CDR2 SVGEGT. The CDR3 coding sequence is TGTGCCAGCAGTTACTTGGGACAGGGGGCTCAGCCCCAGCATTTT. It specifies CASSYLGQGAQPQHF.

At least ten counts were recorded for this clonotype. The chain employs TRBV15 and TRBJ2-7, with D perhaps matching TRBD1 (6 bases). Trimming pared 4 bases from V and 4 bases from J, leaving 14 bases between. The CDR3 is 14 residues long. Germline lookup yields CDR1 LNHNV and CDR2 YYDKDF (reference sequence). Here the CDR3 reads CATSKRGQIYEQYF. The DNA for the CDR3 is TGTGCCACCAGCAAACGGGGACAAATTTACGAGCAGTACTTC.

The chain joins TRBV5-1 to TRBJ2-1; 11 positions match TRBD2. This CDR3 contains 20 residues. Germline CDR1 is SGHRS and CDR2 is YFSETQ. V lost 5 bases to trimming and J lost 0 bases; unmatched junction nucleotides: 16. In DNA, the CDR3 is TGCGCCAGCAGTAACAATTCCGGGACTAGCGGTACGAGCTCCTACAATGAGCAGTTCTTC. Translated, it gives CASSNNSGTSGTSSYNEQFF.